This section outlines one T cell receptor beta chain sequence together with its context. Its specificity is not known. This sample is drawn from a study of T cell responses to AZD1222 COVID-19 vaccine. Study results and limitations: Spike-specific TCR breadth and depth went up after people got two AZD1222 doses. The CD4 TCRs associated with vaccination extended across spike and predominated at 160-218 and 743-854. AZD1222 recipients seropositive at baseline numbered only 6 or 7.

This CDR3 has 13 amino acids. Trimming cost V 10 bases and J 5 bases; bases outside gene matches: 7. Germline values: CDR1 WSHSY, CDR2 SAAADI. The data were produced by immunoSEQ multiplex PCR, yet TCRdb's version contains in-frame clones alone and is incomplete. This sample has some 150,000 clones; 90% to 95% occur once, and the top ten carry 4.4%. V and J are TRBV10-2 and TRBJ2-1, with 8 bases matching TRBD2. This receptor was taken from an adult in good health. The sample in question was peripheral blood, obtained on day 0 of MenACWY control vaccination. This CDR3 reads CAIGTSGDNEQFF. In nucleotides, the CDR3 is TGCGCCATCGGGACTAGTGGTGACAATGAGCAGTTCTTC.